This T cell receptor beta chain was documented in a study of OX40 agonist ivuxolimab in advanced cancers. Overall study: Every 2 weeks, patients received ivuxolimab intravenously, dosed at 0.01 to 10 mg/kg. Prior anti-PD-1, anti-PD-L1 or anti-CTLA-4 therapy was allowed; 35% to 40% had some. Study-wide points: Within 6 weeks, CD4+ and CD8+ blood T cells expanded clonally at 0.1 to 3.0 mg/kg. With doses of 0.1-3.0 mg/kg, partial responders showed among the lowest clonal expansion.

The repertoire was sequenced with immunoSEQ multiplex PCR; TCRdb's copy has only in-frame clones and lacks some. The repertoire holds tens of thousands of clones, with over 75% as singletons. This clone showed up just once. What it binds is not known. J was trimmed by 2 bases and V by 4 bases; bases with no gene match: 11. Looked up from germline, CDR1 is LGHNA and CDR2 is YNFKEQ. The CDR3 runs to 18 residues. The gene calls are TRBV4-2 and TRBJ2-2; 9 bases are shared with TRBD2. The sequencing here drew on CD4+ or CD8+ T cells sorted from blood, taken in a trial of the OX40 agonist ivuxolimab. The TCR sequence derives from an adult with an advanced solid tumor such as melanoma, head and neck, liver or kidney cancer. The CDR3 nucleotides read TGTGCCAGCAGCCTCAATCCGGGACTAGCTGGCAACACCGGGGAGCTGTTTTTT. Protein product: CASSLNPGLAGNTGELFF.